These 23 T cell receptor beta chains were sequenced from one sample in a study of cytomegalovirus exposure and HLA in healthy donors. This PCR relied on a set of 60 Vbeta primers and 13 Jbeta primers. The assay was immunoSEQ multiplex PCR, and TCRdb's table has in-frame clones only and misses some. The data hold some 150,000 clones, with about four fifths observed a single time. The specimen was PBMCs. The receptors were sampled from a man aged 50 to 60 in good health and CMV-seropositive.

The rearrangement uses TRBV7-2 and TRBJ2-7; TRBD1 aligns across 8 bases. The J segment lost 5 bases and the V segment lost 6 bases, leaving 9 bases of the junction unmatched. CDR1 is SGHTA, CDR2 FQGNSA, per germline. This CDR3 contains 14 residues. Here the CDR3 reads CASSLLFRGHEQYF. The CDR3 nucleotides read TGTGCCAGCAGTTTATTGTTCAGGGGGCACGAGCAGTACTTC.

This clone is a singleton in its sample. The chain employs TRBV5-1 and TRBJ2-7; TRBD2 agrees at 9 bases. The CDR3 consists of 16 residues. V trimming: 4 bases; J trimming: 0 bases; junction bases outside the gene matches: 8. CDR1 is SGHRS, CDR2 YFSETQ, per germline. This CDR3 reads CASSPGGTSTSYEQYF. The CDR3 bases are TGCGCCAGCAGCCCGGGGGGGACTAGCACCTCCTACGAGCAGTACTTC.

This clone was picked up a small number of times. The rearrangement uses TRBV9 and TRBJ1-1, with D hard to call. CDR1 is SGDLS, CDR2 YYNGEE, per germline. CDR3 length: 13 amino acids. V lost 4 bases and J lost 1, with 8 bases in between. Written as DNA, the CDR3 is TGTGCCAGCAGCACCACACCGAACACTGAAGCTTTCTTT. This encodes CASSTTPNTEAFF.

A note on this clone: Distinct nucleotide sequences in the sample also encode this CDR3. This chain uses TRBV5-1 with TRBJ2-2; 8 nucleotides agree with TRBD2. The CDR3 has 16 amino acids. Germline CDR1 is SGHRS and CDR2 is YFSETQ. V shed 0 bases, J shed 4 bases, and the junction held 5 bases outside the gene matches. CDR3 protein: CASSLEWLAGTGELFF. In DNA form, the CDR3 reads TGCGCCAGCAGCTTGGAATGGCTAGCGGGCACCGGGGAGCTGTTTTTT.

The J gene is TRBJ2-7, the V gene TRBV5-4; 9 bases agree with TRBD1. Per the germline V gene, CDR1 is SGHNT and CDR2 is YYREEE (reference sequence). The CDR3 loop spans 14 amino acids. Unmatched junction bases numbered 7, after V lost 4 bases and J lost 5 bases. The CDR3, as DNA: TGTGCCAGCAGCCCGGGACAGGGAATCGACGAGCAGTACTTC. Translation: CASSPGQGIDEQYF.

The genes are TRBV7-9 and TRBJ1-2; D remains unclear. Germline loops: CDR1 SEHNR, CDR2 FQNEAQ (reference sequence). Trimming left V 5 bases short and J 3 bases short, with 13 bases between. This CDR3 has 14 amino acids. The CDR3 sequence: CASSLPPDYYGYTF. CDR3 DNA: TGTGCCAGCAGCCTACCCCCTGATTACTATGGCTACACCTTC.

This chain connects TRBV6-6 to TRBJ2-5, with 15 bases fitting TRBD2. CDR1 and CDR2 (germline): MNHNY, SVGAGI (reference sequence). V lost 2 bases to trimming and J lost 11 bases; unmatched junction nucleotides: 6. The CDR3 runs to 15 residues. This CDR3 reads CASSYAGLAGGEQYF. In DNA, the CDR3 is TGTGCCAGCAGTTACGCGGGACTAGCGGGAGGAGAGCAGTACTTC.

The J gene is TRBJ2-7, the V gene TRBV27; the match to TRBD2 covers 8 bases. CDR1 and CDR2 (germline): MNHEY, SMNVEV (reference sequence). CDR3 length equals 16 residues. Trimming cost V 4 bases and J 1 base; bases outside gene matches: 9. CDR3 sequence: CASSYGVAGYSYEQYF. CDR3 DNA sequence: TGTGCCAGCAGTTACGGGGTAGCGGGATATTCCTACGAGCAGTACTTC.

The CDR3, as DNA: TGTGCCAGCTCCCACCCGGGGTACACTGAAGCTTTCTTT. Protein sequence: CASSHPGYTEAFF. V is TRBV6-1 and J is TRBJ1-1; D unclear. The CDR3 consists of 13 residues. The germline V gene encodes CDR1 MNHNS and CDR2 SASEGT. Deletions cut 8 bases from V and 3 bases from J, with 13 bases between.

This chain links TRBV7-8 with TRBJ2-7, with TRBD2 matching over 13 bases. The CDR3 spans 16 residues. V was clipped by 5 bases and J by 4 bases; unmatched bases: 8. CDR1 and CDR2 (germline): SGHVS, FQNEAQ. In nucleotides, the CDR3 is TGTGCCAGCAGCCCTTGGACTAGCGGGAGTGATTACGAGCAGTACTTC. It codes for CASSPWTSGSDYEQYF.

The rearrangement joins TRBV18 to TRBJ1-5; D is ambiguous. Per the germline V gene, CDR1 is KGHSH and CDR2 is LQKENI. This CDR3 is built from 17 residues. V shed 5 bases and J shed 6 bases, with 23 bases lying between them. This chain's CDR3 is CASSTVRGRMGSQPQHF. The CDR3, as DNA: TGTGCCAGCTCAACCGTACGAGGGAGGATGGGAAGTCAGCCCCAGCATTTT.

V gene TRBV6-1 combines with J gene TRBJ2-7, with D unclear. Trimming removed 10 bases at V and 2 bases at J, with 21 bases between. CDR1 MNHNS and CDR2 SASEGT come from the germline V gene. This CDR3 is built from 15 residues. CDR3 nucleotides: TGTGCCACAACCCCCCAGCCAGGCACGACCTACGAGCAGTACTTC. Translated, it gives CATTPQPGTTYEQYF.

The chain is built from TRBV7-6 and TRBJ2-5, with TRBD2 as a possible D gene (7 bases). The CDR3 length is 15 residues. V lost 5 bases, J lost 5 bases, and 18 bases lay in between. CDR1 is SGHVS and CDR2 is FNYEAQ in the germline V gene. The CDR3 protein is CASSVDSGEGETQYF. Written as DNA, the CDR3 is TGTGCCAGCAGCGTGGACAGTGGGGAGGGGGAGACCCAGTACTTC.

The chain's CDR3 is CASSFGTGFLTGELFF. CDR3 in DNA: TGTGCCAGCAGCTTCGGGACAGGGTTTTTGACCGGGGAGCTGTTTTTT. The chain is built from TRBV5-5 and TRBJ2-2; TRBD1 agrees at 9 bases. The germline CDR1 and CDR2 sequences are SGHKS and YYEKEE (reference sequence). CDR3 length: 16 residues. V was pared by 2 bases and J by 5 bases, with 7 bases of the junction left unmatched.

The rearrangement joins TRBV27 to TRBJ2-2; D not resolved. Germline CDR1 MNHEY, CDR2 SMNVEV (reference sequence). Trimming took off 0 bases at V and 1 base at J, with 12 bases between the two ends. This CDR3 has 17 residues. CDR3: CASSLSPDTVNTGELFF. CDR3 coding DNA: TGTGCCAGCAGTTTATCCCCAGACACAGTGAACACCGGGGAGCTGTTTTTT.

This rearrangement joins TRBV6-1 to TRBJ1-2, with TRBD1 matching 10 bases. The V and J ends lost 7 bases and 4 bases, in that order; junction bases with no gene match: 9. This CDR3 comprises 15 residues. Germline loops: CDR1 MNHNS, CDR2 SASEGT. The CDR3: CASIVGTGAPYGYTF. The CDR3 DNA sequence: TGTGCCAGCATCGTAGGGACAGGGGCCCCCTATGGCTACACCTTC.

This rearrangement joins TRBV2 to TRBJ1-5; unclear D gene. CDR1 is SNHLY and CDR2 is FYNNEI in the germline V gene. V dropped 4 bases and J dropped 0 bases, with 13 bases sitting between them. The CDR3 covers 16 residues. This CDR3 reads CASSAPRTYSNQPQHF. The CDR3 bases are TGTGCCAGCAGTGCTCCCAGAACATATAGCAATCAGCCCCAGCATTTT.

The chain has TRBV5-1 and TRBJ2-4, with a possible D match to TRBD1 (6 bases). CDR1 is SGHRS and CDR2 is YFSETQ in the germline V gene. This CDR3 has 14 residues. Deletions cut 4 bases from V and 0 bases from J, with 8 bases between. Written as DNA, the CDR3 is TGCGCCAGCAGCGCACAGGGAGCCAAAAACATTCAGTACTTC. Protein: CASSAQGAKNIQYF.

The chain employs TRBV15 and TRBJ2-7, with no clear D. Germline V gives CDR1 LNHNV, CDR2 YYDKDF (reference sequence). V gave up 5 bases and J gave up 2 bases, with 10 bases separating them. The CDR3 extends over 13 amino acids. The CDR3 region is CATSRFGAYEQYF. In nucleotides, the CDR3 is TGTGCCACCAGCCGTTTCGGAGCCTACGAGCAGTACTTC.

The chain joins TRBV28 to TRBJ2-1; 11 bases fit TRBD1. Germline V gene sequence: CDR1 MDHEN, CDR2 SYDVKM. Germline trimming cut 11 bases from V and 6 bases from J; bases unmatched to any gene: 6. The CDR3 extends over 13 amino acids. CDR3 sequence: CAGGQGAVNEQFF. In DNA, the CDR3 is TGTGCCGGAGGACAGGGGGCGGTCAATGAGCAGTTCTTC.

The rearrangement links TRBV6-1 to TRBJ2-5; D might be TRBD2 (6 bases). The V gene lost 3 bases and the J gene lost 4 bases, with 9 bases spanning the gap. The V gene's germline CDR1 is MNHNS and CDR2 SASEGT. CDR3 length: 13 amino acids. CDR3 in amino acids: CASSDMEGETQYF. In DNA, the CDR3 is TGTGCCAGCAGTGATATGGAGGGAGAGACCCAGTACTTC.

The chain links TRBV18 to TRBJ1-5, with 11 bases lining up with TRBD1. J gave up 3 bases and V 6 bases, and 7 bases lay outside the gene matches. The CDR3 has 16 residues. CDR1 KGHSH and CDR2 LQKENI come from the germline V gene. The CDR3 reads CASSHGTGGTNQPQHF. The CDR3 nucleotides read TGTGCCAGCTCCCACGGGACAGGGGGTACCAATCAGCCCCAGCATTTT. The entire variable domain, with the rest obtained from reference TRBV18 and TRBJ1-5, is as follows: NAGVMQNPRHLVRRRGQEARLRCSPMKGHSHVYWYRQLPEEGLKFMVYLQKENIIDESGMPKERFSAEFPKEGPSILRIQQVVRGDSAAYFCASSHGTGGTNQPQHFGDGTRLSIL.

The chain combines TRBV27 with TRBJ2-6, with 12 bases matching TRBD2. Germline trimming cut 5 bases from V and 2 bases from J; bases unmatched to any gene: 4. The CDR3 covers 17 residues. The germline V gene encodes CDR1 MNHEY and CDR2 SMNVEV (reference sequence). The CDR3 DNA is TGTGCCAGCAGTCGCTGGACTAGCGGGACTGGGGCCAACGTCCTGACTTTC. Protein: CASSRWTSGTGANVLTF.